These 29 T cell receptor beta chains share one sample of origin, sequenced in a study of CD8 T cells in ankylosing spondylitis. Study conclusions and caveats: Among TCR beta sequences, a motif of several highly homologous variants appeared characteristic of ankylosing spondylitis blood.

TCRdb ran MiXCR on the 5' RACE reads and lists one entry per CDR3 protein. In the table there are over 700,000 distinct CDR3 sequences, under 20% of which are singletons. These receptors have no identified antigens. The sample was blood, either unsorted or a sorted T cell fraction (not recorded which). The source of these receptors is a male donor with ankylosing spondylitis.

The V gene is TRBV7-2, the J gene TRBJ2-3, with D hard to call. The germline gives CDR1 SGHTA, CDR2 FQGNSA. V shed 5 bases and J shed 0 bases, with 9 bases lying between them. The CDR3 extends over 14 amino acids. The CDR3 here is CASSNQRSTDTQYF. CDR3 DNA sequence: TGTGCCAGCAGCAACCAGCGTAGCACAGATACGCAGTATTTT.

V gene TRBV5-6 combines with J gene TRBJ2-1; D is possibly TRBD1 (6 bases). Deletions cut 5 bases from V and 10 bases from J, with 22 bases between. CDR1 is SGHDT and CDR2 is YYEEEE in the germline V gene. This CDR3 spans 15 amino acids. CDR3 amino acids: CASSPDVNPTGEQFF. The CDR3 bases are TGTGCCAGCAGTCCCGACGTTAACCCGACAGGAGAGCAGTTCTTC.

The chain employs TRBV6-1 and TRBJ1-2; D is uncertain. The CDR3 covers 17 residues. V dropped 7 bases and J dropped 6 bases, with 27 bases sitting between them. CDR1 MNHNS and CDR2 SASEGT come from the germline V gene. CDR3 nucleotide sequence: TGTGCCAGCACCGAGAGGGCGGCAGCCAATGTCGGTCATGGCTACACCTTC. Residues: CASTERAAANVGHGYTF.

This clonotype came up many times. The gene calls are TRBV28 and TRBJ1-1; D gene uncertain. V was trimmed by 4 bases and J by 1 base, leaving 1 base between them. The germline CDR1 and CDR2 sequences are MDHEN and SYDVKM. The CDR3 has 11 residues. The CDR3 DNA reads as TGTGCCAGCAGTTCGAACACTGAAGCTTTCTTT. This gives the protein CASSSNTEAFF.

This chain joins TRBV4-1 and TRBJ2-1; D gene unclear. The germline gives CDR1 MGHRA, CDR2 YSYEKL. Trimming shortened V by 0 bases and J by 5 bases, and 11 bases separated the two germline ends. The CDR3 sequence is 15 residues long. The CDR3 here is CASSQDSYQDNEQFF. The CDR3 bases are TGCGCCAGCAGCCAAGACTCCTACCAGGACAATGAGCAGTTCTTC.

The V and J genes are TRBV7-9 and TRBJ2-7; 9 nucleotides line up with TRBD2. Trimming at V came to 4 bases and at J to 2 bases, leaving 9 bases not matched to a gene. Germline assignment: CDR1 SEHNR and CDR2 FQNEAQ (reference sequence). The CDR3 sequence is 16 residues long. CDR3 amino acids: CASSSWGLAGTYEQYF. CDR3 nucleotides: TGTGCCAGCAGCTCCTGGGGGCTAGCGGGAACCTACGAGCAGTACTTC.

The CDR3 sequence: CASRPPPGGQPQHF. CDR3 in DNA: TGTGCCAGCAGACCTCCTCCAGGGGGTCAGCCCCAGCATTTT. V is TRBV2 and J is TRBJ1-5, with 7 bases matching TRBD1. The length of the CDR3 is 14 residues. Unmatched junction bases numbered 8, after V lost 6 bases and J lost 6 bases. Per germline, CDR1 SNHLY and CDR2 FYNNEI.

This clonotype has more than one count but fewer than ten. This chain connects TRBV4-1 to TRBJ1-1, with a tentative D call TRBD1 (5 bases). V dropped 2 bases and J dropped 4 bases, with 14 bases sitting between them. The CDR3 is 15 residues long. Germline V gene sequence: CDR1 MGHRA, CDR2 YSYEKL. CDR3 region: CASSQPGGGVTEAFF. In DNA, the CDR3 is TGCGCCAGCAGCCAACCGGGCGGGGGTGTCACTGAAGCTTTCTTT.

At least ten counts were recorded for this clonotype. J is TRBJ1-4 and V is TRBV25-1; D unresolved. V lost 3 bases to trimming and J lost 7 bases, with 15 bases between them. Germline V gene sequence: CDR1 MGHDK, CDR2 SYGVNS. There are 15 residues in the CDR3. The CDR3 nucleotides are TGTGCCAGCAGTGATTGGGGAGGCGCGGGTGAAAAACTGTTTTTT. Residues: CASSDWGGAGEKLFF.

DNA for the CDR3: TGTGCCAGCAGTTACGGGATGGGGGCCAGCTCCTATAATTCACCCCTCCACTTT. This codes for CASSYGMGASSYNSPLHF. The V gene is TRBV6-5, the J gene TRBJ1-6; D may be TRBD1 (6 bases). Germline V gene lookup returns CDR1 MNHEY and CDR2 SVGAGI. The CDR3 has 18 residues. V gave up 2 bases and J gave up 0 bases, with 14 bases separating them.

The V and J genes are TRBV7-2 and TRBJ2-1; 8 bases line up with TRBD2. The CDR3 is 17 amino acids. Germline CDR1 and CDR2: SGHTA and FQGNSA. Trimming at V came to 1 base and at J to 6 bases, leaving 11 bases not matched to a gene. This CDR3 reads CASSLVGAGGAFNEQFF. CDR3 in DNA: TGTGCCAGCAGCTTAGTCGGCGCCGGGGGGGCTTTCAATGAGCAGTTCTTC. The full variable domain, in which reference TRBV7-2 and TRBJ2-1 provide the parts outside the CDR3, is GAGVSQSPSNKVTEKGKDVELRCDPISGHTALYWYRQSLGQGLEFLIYFQGNSAPDKSGLPSDRFSAERTGGSVSTLTIQRTQQEDSAVYLCASSLVGAGGAFNEQFFGPGTRLTVL.

This chain uses TRBV5-1 with TRBJ1-1, with D unresolved. Germline assignment: CDR1 SGHRS and CDR2 YFSETQ. The V gene lost 0 bases and the J gene lost 6 bases, with 15 bases spanning the gap. The CDR3 length is 15 residues. The CDR3 DNA reads TGCGCCAGCAGCTTGGCCGAGGGTTCCGGGCCTGAAGCTTTCTTT. Amino acid sequence: CASSLAEGSGPEAFF.

The chain has TRBV4-2 and TRBJ2-7, with a possible D match to TRBD1 (6 bases). Germline CDR1 LGHNA, CDR2 YNFKEQ. The CDR3 runs 15 residues. V lost 5 bases, J lost 7 bases, and 21 bases lay in between. Written as DNA, the CDR3 is TGTGCCAGCAGCTCACTAGGTGGACAGAGTTGGGAGCAGTACTTC. Protein sequence: CASSSLGGQSWEQYF.

This clonotype was detected a few times. The genes are TRBV24-1 and TRBJ1-5; weak D call: TRBD1 (5 bases). The V and J ends lost 4 bases and 3 bases respectively, with 9 bases between them. Looked up from germline, CDR1 is KGHDR and CDR2 is SFDVKD. This CDR3 spans 14 amino acids. CDR3 in amino acids: CATSESGANQPQHF. The CDR3, as DNA: TGTGCCACCAGTGAATCCGGGGCCAATCAGCCCCAGCATTTT.

A few counts support this clonotype. The CDR3: CASSLLREGGAFF. Here the CDR3 DNA reads TGTGCCAGCAGCCTCCTCAGGGAAGGGGGAGCTTTCTTT. The chain joins TRBV16 to TRBJ1-1; D might be TRBD1 (6 bases). Germline V CDR1 and CDR2: KGHSY, FQNENV. The CDR3 runs 13 residues. Trimming removed 4 bases at V and 10 bases at J, with 16 bases between. The variable domain in full, with the rest retrieved from reference TRBV16 and TRBJ1-1, is GEEVAQTPKHLVRGEGQKAKLYCAPIKGHSYVFWYQQVLKNEFKFLISFQNENVFDETGMPKERFSAKCLPNSPCSLEIQATKLEDSAVYFCASSLLREGGAFFGQGTRLTVV.

CDR3 nucleotides: TGTGCCAGCAGCTCCTTTTTTTGGGGCCATGGGGATGAGCAGTTCTTC. This gives the protein CASSSFFWGHGDEQFF. This chain connects TRBV7-2 to TRBJ2-1; D possibly corresponds to TRBD1 (5 bases). Germline CDR1 SGHTA, CDR2 FQGNSA. Trimming took 4 bases from V and 8 from J, leaving 21 bases between them. CDR3 length: 16 residues.

The chain carries TRBV29-1 and TRBJ1-1, with D perhaps TRBD1 (5 bases). V lost 1 base and J lost 5, with 17 bases in between. This CDR3 region has 15 residues. CDR1 and CDR2 (germline): SQVTM, ANQGSEA. The DNA for the CDR3 is TGCAGCGTTGAAGGACGGCGGGGGGTCAGTACTGAAGCTTTCTTT. This encodes CSVEGRRGVSTEAFF.

The chain joins TRBV28 to TRBJ2-7, with 7 positions matching TRBD1. V shed 2 bases and J 3 bases; nucleotides not matched to a gene: 7. The CDR3 sequence is 15 residues long. Germline CDR1 reads MDHEN; CDR2 reads SYDVKM. The CDR3 spells CASSLAGTALYEQYF. The CDR3 coding sequence is TGTGCCAGCAGTTTAGCTGGGACAGCGCTCTACGAGCAGTACTTC.

The chain is built from TRBV18 and TRBJ1-2; D not resolved. V lost 1 base, J lost 7 bases, and 13 bases lay in between. The CDR3 has 14 amino acids. Germline V gene sequence: CDR1 KGHSH, CDR2 LQKENI. The DNA of the CDR3 is TGTGCCAGCTCACCACTGTCTAATGAGGGTGGCTACACCTTC. Protein product: CASSPLSNEGGYTF.

This clonotype was seen only a few times. The gene calls are TRBV24-1 and TRBJ2-3; 10 nucleotides line up with TRBD1. The V gene end was trimmed by 6 bases and the J gene end by 2 bases; junction bases not matched to a gene: 7. Germline assignment: CDR1 KGHDR and CDR2 SFDVKD. CDR3 length: 16 amino acids. The CDR3 region has the DNA TGTGCCACCAGTCCCGGGGGGACAGGGGTCACAGATACGCAGTATTTT. It translates to CATSPGGTGVTDTQYF.

The V call is TRBV12-3 or TRBV12-4, the J call TRBJ1-3; D gene uncertain. Trimming removed 10 bases from V and 0 bases from J, with 10 bases in between. The CDR3 is 13 residues long. The CDR3 DNA reads TGTGCCACCCTCGAGGGCTCTGGAAACACCATATATTTT. Protein product: CATLEGSGNTIYF.

This clonotype was detected many times. The chain has TRBV4-2 and TRBJ2-2; TRBD2 matches 11 bases. This CDR3 is 17 amino acids long. Trimming at V came to 2 bases and at J to 2 bases, leaving 4 bases not matched to a gene. Germline V lookup: CDR1 LGHNA, CDR2 YNFKEQ. The CDR3 sequence is CASSQSTSGSNTGELFF. CDR3 nucleotide sequence: TGTGCCAGCAGCCAATCCACTAGCGGGAGTAACACCGGGGAGCTGTTTTTT.

This clonotype was counted between two and nine times. The J gene is TRBJ2-7, the V gene TRBV2, with 7 bases identical to TRBD1. The CDR3 is 12 amino acids. Trimming cost V 11 bases and J 3 bases; bases outside gene matches: 7. Germline loops: CDR1 SNHLY, CDR2 FYNNEI. The CDR3 protein is CASWDRLYEQYF. The CDR3 region has the DNA TGTGCCTCATGGGACAGACTCTACGAGCAGTACTTC.

Here the CDR3 DNA reads TGCAGTGCTACAACAAGCACCTACGAGCAGTACTTC. This encodes CSATTSTYEQYF. The genes are TRBV20-1 and TRBJ2-7, with no clear D. The CDR3 length is 12 residues. The germline CDR1 and CDR2 sequences are DFQATT and SNEGSKA (reference sequence). V was shortened by 4 bases and J by 2 bases, with 9 bases between the two germline ends.

The genes are TRBV6-5 and TRBJ2-5; TRBD2 agrees at 7 bases. Germline V gene lookup returns CDR1 MNHEY and CDR2 SVGAGI. J gave up 5 bases and V 2 bases, and 8 bases lay outside the gene matches. The CDR3 is 15 residues long. The CDR3 bases are TGTGCCAGCAGTTACGTTTCTAGCGGTGGGGAGACCCAGTACTTC. The encoded protein is CASSYVSSGGETQYF.

This clonotype turned up a few times. The chain recombines TRBV5-5 with TRBJ2-3; D is possibly TRBD2 (6 bases). The germline V gene has CDR1 SGHKS and CDR2 YYEKEE (reference sequence). V was cut by 3 bases and J by 1 base, with 9 bases left in between. CDR3 length: 14 amino acids. The DNA of the CDR3 is TGTGCCAGCAGCTGGGCTAGCGGCACAGATACGCAGTATTTT. Amino acid sequence: CASSWASGTDTQYF.

This clonotype was found a few times. The V gene is TRBV12-3 or TRBV12-4, the J gene TRBJ1-5; 8 bases are a match to TRBD1. With V trimmed by 7 bases and J by 5 bases, 10 bases remained unmatched. The CDR3 covers 15 residues. CDR3 residues: CASKTSGGADQPQHF. The CDR3 DNA reads as TGTGCCAGCAAAACTTCAGGGGGCGCGGATCAGCCCCAGCATTTT.

This clonotype came up a few times. The chain combines TRBV3-1 with TRBJ2-1, with D unresolved. V was trimmed by 3 bases and J by 4 bases, leaving 7 bases between them. The CDR3 runs 13 residues. The germline V gene encodes CDR1 LGHDT and CDR2 YNNKEL (reference sequence). Written as DNA, the CDR3 is TGTGCCAGCAGCCAGTCCGTTTACAATGAGCAGTTCTTC. Translation: CASSQSVYNEQFF.

This clonotype was counted a few times. Here the CDR3 reads CASSSTARELPYNEQFF. The CDR3 DNA reads TGTGCCAGCAGCTCCACAGCGCGGGAGTTACCCTACAATGAGCAGTTCTTC. The genes are TRBV7-9 and TRBJ2-1; 7 positions agree with TRBD2. Trimming took 4 bases from V and 2 from J; bases not matched to a gene: 11. Germline V gene lookup returns CDR1 SEHNR and CDR2 FQNEAQ (reference sequence). This CDR3 has 17 residues.